Each of the 27 T cell receptor beta chains below was sequenced from the same sample in a study of blood T cell repertoires in COVID-19. Measured with immunoSEQ multiplex PCR; TCRdb has only the in-frame clones, and not every one. The sample includes roughly 300,000 clones, 80% to 95% of them seen just once. The sample was PBMCs or T cells enriched from blood (not recorded which). The receptor source for this set is a woman under 40 who had recovered from COVID-19.

V usage is TRBV5-8 and J usage is TRBJ1-4; D is unresolved. This CDR3 spans 15 amino acids. The V gene's germline CDR1 is SGHTS and CDR2 YDEGEE. Trimming removed 0 bases at V and 4 bases at J, with 10 bases between. CDR3 DNA: TGTGCCAGCAGCTTGGGAGGGAGCAATAATGAAAAACTGTTTTTT. Its translation: CASSLGGSNNEKLFF. Full variable domain (outside the CDR3, taken from reference TRBV5-8 and TRBJ1-4): EAGVTQSPTHLIKTRGQQATLRCSPISGHTSVYWYQQALGLGLQFLLWYDEGEERNRGNFPPRFSGRQFPNYSSELNVNALELEDSALYLCASSLGGSNNEKLFFGSGTQLSVL.

The rearrangement joins TRBV18 to TRBJ1-5, with a weak D call TRBD1 (6 bases). Trimming removed 3 bases from V and 6 bases from J, with 15 bases in between. The CDR3 loop spans 15 amino acids. Germline values: CDR1 KGHSH, CDR2 LQKENI. The CDR3 coding sequence is TGTGCCAGCTCACCCCGACAGGTTCAGGGTCAGCCCCAGCATTTT. Protein product: CASSPRQVQGQPQHF. The entire variable domain, with the rest obtained from reference TRBV18 and TRBJ1-5, is as follows: NAGVMQNPRHLVRRRGQEARLRCSPMKGHSHVYWYRQLPEEGLKFMVYLQKENIIDESGMPKERFSAEFPKEGPSILRIQQVVRGDSAAYFCASSPRQVQGQPQHFGDGTRLSIL.

This chain uses TRBV5-1 with TRBJ2-7; the D gene is possibly TRBD1 (6 bases). V lost 0 bases and J 4 bases, leaving 14 bases between the germline ends. The CDR3 consists of 15 residues. Germline CDR1 SGHRS, CDR2 YFSETQ. In nucleotides, the CDR3 is TGCGCCAGCAGCTTGGGCGGTATACAGGGATACGAGCAGTACTTC. Translation gives CASSLGGIQGYEQYF.

The chain combines TRBV24-1 with TRBJ2-3; 7 nucleotides line up with TRBD1. CDR3 length equals 14 residues. Germline CDR1 reads KGHDR; CDR2 reads SFDVKD. Trimming took 9 bases from V and 0 from J; bases not matched to a gene: 5. In nucleotides, the CDR3 is TGTGCCACCGGGGACAGCACTAGCACAGATACGCAGTATTTT. Translating gives CATGDSTSTDTQYF.

V usage is TRBV7-2 and J usage is TRBJ2-7; D gene ambiguous. The V end was cut by 3 bases, the J end by 4 bases, with 10 bases between. In germline, CDR1 is SGHTA, CDR2 FQGNSA. The CDR3 sequence is 13 residues long. As DNA, the CDR3 is TGTGCCAGCAGCTTGTCGGCGGAATACGAGCAGTACTTC. As protein: CASSLSAEYEQYF.

The gene calls are TRBV7-2 and TRBJ2-3, with 9 bases lining up with TRBD2. The CDR3 contains 17 residues. Germline loops: CDR1 SGHTA, CDR2 FQGNSA. V lost 5 bases and J lost 5; bases outside the gene matches: 14. CDR3 sequence: CASSPPLGGGAGDTQYF. Here the CDR3 DNA reads TGTGCCAGCAGCCCCCCCCTGGGCGGGGGGGCCGGAGATACGCAGTATTTT.

This clone was found once. The V call is TRBV6-4, the J call TRBJ2-3; a possible D gene is TRBD1 (5 bases). The CDR3 is 14 residues long. The V end lost 3 bases, the J end lost 0 bases, and 7 bases lay between the germline ends. The germline CDR1 and CDR2 sequences are MRHNA and SNTAGT. CDR3 region: CASSETASTDTQYF. The CDR3 coding sequence is TGTGCCAGCAGTGAGACAGCTAGCACAGATACGCAGTATTTT.

The CDR3 here is CASSPQPIDSPNTGELFF. The CDR3 region has the DNA TGCGCCAGCAGCCCCCAGCCGATCGACAGTCCGAACACCGGGGAGCTGTTTTTT. This chain connects TRBV5-1 to TRBJ2-2, with D possibly TRBD1 on 5 matching bases. The CDR3 covers 18 residues. CDR1 SGHRS and CDR2 YFSETQ come from the germline V gene. V shed 4 bases and J shed 0 bases, with 19 bases lying between them. Based on the CDR3 plus reference TRBV5-1 and TRBJ2-2, the full variable domain is KAGVTQTPRYLIKTRGQQVTLSCSPISGHRSVSWYQQTPGQGLQFLFEYFSETQRNKGNFPGRFSGRQFSNSRSEMNVSTLELGDSALYLCASSPQPIDSPNTGELFFGEGSRLTVL.

This clone has at least ten counts. This sequence joins TRBV6-5 and TRBJ2-1; TRBD2 is a possible D gene (5 bases). Trimming removed 3 bases from V and 6 bases from J, with 15 bases in between. Germline-derived CDR1 and CDR2 are MNHEY and SVGAGI. This CDR3 is 15 amino acids long. The CDR3 DNA sequence: TGTGCCAGCAGTTATATAATCGGAGGCAGCAATGAGCAGTTCTTC. Amino acid sequence: CASSYIIGGSNEQFF.

The J gene is TRBJ2-2, the V gene TRBV13; a possible D gene is TRBD2 (6 bases). CDR3 length: 16 residues. The ends were cut back, 1 base at V and 4 bases at J, with 13 bases in the middle. Germline CDR1 and CDR2: PRHDT and FYEKMQ (reference sequence). The CDR3 DNA reads as TGTGCCAGCAGCTTAGCGGAGGGAGTCGGCACCGGGGAGCTGTTTTTT. This sequence encodes CASSLAEGVGTGELFF.

V and J are TRBV27 and TRBJ1-5; TRBD1 is a possible D gene (6 bases). Germline V gene sequence: CDR1 MNHEY, CDR2 SMNVEV (reference sequence). The CDR3 loop spans 17 amino acids. Trimming removed 6 bases from V and 1 base from J, with 19 bases in between. The CDR3 bases are TGTGCCAGCAGCCCGGCTGGGGGCGCGGTGAGCAATCAGCCCCAGCATTTT. Translated: CASSPAGGAVSNQPQHF.

This chain connects TRBV4-3 to TRBJ1-2; TRBD1 agrees at 11 bases. V trimming: 0 bases; J trimming: 3 bases; junction bases outside the gene matches: 9. CDR3 length: 18 residues. The germline gives CDR1 LGHNA, CDR2 YSLEER. The CDR3 nucleotides are TGCGCCAGCAGCCAAGATCCCAGGACAGGGGGCGCTTACTATGGCTACACCTTC. Translating it yields CASSQDPRTGGAYYGYTF.

In DNA form, the CDR3 reads TGCGCCAGCAGCCAAGTTCCCAGAAATTCACCCCTCCACTTT. Translation: CASSQVPRNSPLHF. The rearrangement links TRBV4-3 to TRBJ1-6; D is ambiguous. Between the trimmed V and J ends, which lost 1 base and 7 bases, there was a span of 8 bases. The CDR3 runs to 14 residues. Germline loops: CDR1 LGHNA, CDR2 YSLEER.

The V and J genes are TRBV28 and TRBJ1-5, with 10 bases identical to TRBD1. This CDR3 has 15 residues. V was clipped by 2 bases and J by 7 bases; unmatched bases: 5. Looked up from germline, CDR1 is MDHEN and CDR2 is SYDVKM. The CDR3: CASSLGTGVMQPQHF. DNA of the CDR3: TGTGCCAGCAGTTTAGGGACAGGGGTGATGCAGCCCCAGCATTTT.

The DNA for the CDR3 is TGTGCCAGCAGCCAAGATAGGACAGGCCCCGGAAAACTGTTTTTT. This translates into CASSQDRTGPGKLFF. The chain links TRBV4-2 to TRBJ1-4; 7 positions match TRBD1. V shed 0 bases and J 10 bases; nucleotides not matched to a gene: 8. There are 15 residues in the CDR3. Germline assignment: CDR1 LGHNA and CDR2 YNFKEQ.

This clone was found once. J is TRBJ2-3 and V is TRBV19; TRBD2 matches 10 bases. After removal of 4 bases from V and 1 base from J, the junction contained 14 bases not matched to a gene. Germline CDR1 and CDR2: LNHDA and SQIVND (reference sequence). The length of the CDR3 is 19 residues. This CDR3 reads CASSKKPSGGAEGTDTQYF. The DNA for the CDR3 is TGTGCCAGTAGTAAGAAGCCGAGCGGGGGGGCGGAGGGCACAGATACGCAGTATTTT. The full variable domain, completed using reference TRBV19 and TRBJ2-3, is DGGITQSPKYLFRKEGQNVTLSCEQNLNHDAMYWYRQDPGQGLRLIYYSQIVNDFQKGDIAEGYSVSREKKESFPLTVTSAQKNPTAFYLCASSKKPSGGAEGTDTQYFGPGTRLTVL.

This chain uses TRBV3-1 (or the pseudogene TRBV3-2) with TRBJ2-3, with TRBD1 matching over 8 bases. Germline CDR1 and CDR2: LGHDT and YNNKEL (reference sequence). V lost 3 bases to trimming and J lost 10 bases; unmatched junction nucleotides: 15. The CDR3 has 16 amino acids. The chain's CDR3 is CASSQGPGSTGAPQYF. In DNA form, the CDR3 reads TGTGCCAGCAGCCAGGGCCCTGGGTCGACAGGGGCTCCGCAGTATTTT.

This CDR3 is CASSYSETGQGYSPLHF. The CDR3 region has the DNA TGCGCCAGCAGCTACTCGGAGACGGGACAGGGGTATTCACCCCTCCACTTT. This sequence joins TRBV5-1 and TRBJ1-6, with 10 bases aligning to TRBD1. The CDR3 runs 17 residues. V lost 3 bases and J lost 8; bases outside the gene matches: 11. CDR1 is SGHRS, CDR2 YFSETQ, per germline.

This chain connects TRBV7-2 to TRBJ2-3; 11 nucleotides match TRBD2. Per germline, CDR1 SGHTA and CDR2 FQGNSA. CDR3 length: 16 amino acids. V dropped 5 bases and J dropped 4; count of bases not matched to a gene: 8. CDR3 nucleotides: TGTGCCAGCAGCGTCTACTTAGCGGGAGGGCCAGATACGCAGTATTTT. Amino acids: CASSVYLAGGPDTQYF.

This clone was seen just once. Within the sample, other DNA sequences also encode this same CDR3. The V call is TRBV18, the J call TRBJ2-3; 8 nucleotides align to TRBD1. CDR1 is KGHSH, CDR2 LQKENI, per germline. J lost 5 bases, V lost 2 bases, and 3 bases had no gene match. The CDR3 runs 14 residues. The CDR3 loop reads CASSPGQGVDTQYF. The DNA of the CDR3 is TGTGCCAGCTCACCAGGACAGGGAGTAGATACGCAGTATTTT.

The chain joins TRBV18 to TRBJ1-5, with 7 nucleotides matching TRBD1. V was clipped by 6 bases and J by 2 bases; unmatched bases: 13. Germline V gives CDR1 KGHSH, CDR2 LQKENI. The CDR3 is made up of 17 amino acids. The CDR3 sequence is CASSQARRGLGNQPQHF. CDR3 sequence (DNA): TGTGCCAGCTCGCAGGCCAGAAGGGGGCTGGGCAATCAGCCCCAGCATTTT.

The chain has TRBV9 and TRBJ1-3; TRBD1 agrees at 8 bases. The ends lost 5 bases at V and 7 bases at J; junction bases unmatched: 8. Per germline, CDR1 SGDLS and CDR2 YYNGEE. The CDR3 contains 14 residues. The CDR3 is CASSEGQGRNTIYF. The CDR3 DNA reads TGTGCCAGCAGTGAAGGACAGGGACGGAACACCATATATTTT. The full variable domain, with the rest looked up from reference TRBV9 and TRBJ1-3, is DSGVTQTPKHLITATGQRVTLRCSPRSGDLSVYWYQQSLDQGLQFLIQYYNGEERAKGNILERFSAQQFPDLHSELNLSSLELGDSALYFCASSEGQGRNTIYFGEGSWLTVV.

V gene TRBV28 combines with J gene TRBJ2-7; 8 bases fit TRBD1. The CDR3 extends over 16 amino acids. Germline CDR1 reads MDHEN; CDR2 reads SYDVKM. With 7 bases clipped from V and 1 base from J, the junction kept 12 bases outside the gene matches. DNA of the CDR3: TGTGCCAGCATCGGACAGGGACGTGCATTTTCCTACGAGCAGTACTTC. Amino acids: CASIGQGRAFSYEQYF.

For the CDR3, the DNA is TGTGCCAGCAACCAGGGTCTAAACACTGAAGCTTTCTTT. This encodes CASNQGLNTEAFF. The chain couples TRBV6-5 to TRBJ1-1; D perhaps matches TRBD1 (5 bases). Trimming pared 7 bases from V and 2 bases from J, leaving 11 bases between. The CDR3 length is 13 residues. Germline V CDR1 and CDR2: MNHEY, SVGAGI.

The chain links TRBV6-5 to TRBJ2-2, with D maybe TRBD1 (6 bases). The germline V and J ends were trimmed by 6 bases and 4 bases, with 12 bases remaining between them. The CDR3 has 14 residues. Germline CDR1 reads MNHEY; CDR2 reads SVGAGI. The CDR3 reads CASRKQGSTGELFF. CDR3 DNA: TGTGCCAGCAGGAAACAGGGCTCCACCGGGGAGCTGTTTTTT.

This clone occurred once. The chain joins TRBV4-3 to TRBJ1-2; unclear D gene. This CDR3 comprises 12 residues. The germline CDR1 and CDR2 sequences are LGHNA and YSLEER. Deletions cut 0 bases from V and 5 bases from J, with 4 bases between. CDR3 sequence reads: CASSQDSYGYTF. As DNA, the CDR3 is TGCGCCAGCAGCCAAGACAGTTATGGCTACACCTTC.

V and J are TRBV29-1 and TRBJ2-2; D is possibly TRBD2 (6 bases). V shed 4 bases and J shed 4 bases, with 19 bases lying between them. Per the germline V gene, CDR1 is SQVTM and CDR2 is ANQGSEA. The CDR3 is made up of 16 amino acids. CDR3 nucleotide sequence: TGCAGCGTTGGGGCCCCTTCCCCCGGGGGCACCGGGGAGCTGTTTTTT. Protein product: CSVGAPSPGGTGELFF.